The 10 T cell receptor beta chains below all came from one sample that was sequenced in a study of cytomegalovirus exposure and HLA in healthy donors. The PCR ran on 60 Vbeta and 13 Jbeta primers. The protocol was immunoSEQ multiplex PCR, while the TCRdb copy is restricted to in-frame clones and leaves out a portion. This sample has about 150,000 clones; more than 70% occur once, and the top ten carry 0.85% to 1.4%. The sequenced sample consisted of PBMCs. Receptors were obtained from a male donor in good health and CMV-seronegative.

The sample holds one count of this clone. The chain recombines TRBV4-1 with TRBJ2-2; tentatively, D is TRBD1 (6 bases). Trimming took 2 bases from V and 1 from J, leaving 14 bases between them. In germline, CDR1 is MGHRA, CDR2 YSYEKL. This CDR3 comprises 17 residues. CDR3 protein: CASSQNLLQGNTGELFF. The CDR3 nucleotides read TGCGCCAGCAGCCAAAACCTTTTACAGGGGAACACCGGGGAGCTGTTTTTT.

The chain links TRBV11-3 to TRBJ1-6, with a possible D match to TRBD1 (5 bases). The CDR3 is made up of 14 amino acids. Trimming took 1 base from V and 8 from J, leaving 9 bases between them. Germline loops: CDR1 SGHNT, CDR2 YENEEA. The CDR3 nucleotides read TGTGCCAGCAGCTTAGGCGGGACCCATTCACCCCTCCACTTT. Translating gives CASSLGGTHSPLHF.

J is TRBJ1-6 and V is TRBV5-4, with D perhaps TRBD1 (5 bases). The germline V gene has CDR1 SGHNT and CDR2 YYREEE (reference sequence). Trimming removed 2 bases at V and 6 bases at J, with 12 bases between. This CDR3 has 15 residues. The CDR3 sequence: CASSFGGGVNSPLHF. As DNA, the CDR3 is TGTGCCAGCAGCTTTGGGGGAGGGGTTAATTCACCCCTCCACTTT.

V gene TRBV7-2 combines with J gene TRBJ1-4; the match to TRBD1 covers 9 bases. V shed 5 bases and J 5 bases; nucleotides not matched to a gene: 6. This CDR3 has 15 amino acids. Germline CDR1 and CDR2: SGHTA and FQGNSA. The CDR3 DNA sequence: TGTGCCAGCAGCCGAGACAGGGGGGGGAATGAAAAACTGTTTTTT. Its translation: CASSRDRGGNEKLFF.

This clone has more than one count but fewer than ten. The chain uses TRBV7-2 and TRBJ2-1, with 8 bases lining up with TRBD2. J was trimmed by 5 bases and V by 5 bases; bases with no gene match: 5. Germline V gene sequence: CDR1 SGHTA, CDR2 FQGNSA. The CDR3 is 14 amino acids. DNA of the CDR3: TGTGCCAGCAGCGTGGGACTAGAAAACAATGAGCAGTTCTTC. This gives the protein CASSVGLENNEQFF.

The rearrangement links TRBV7-2 to TRBJ2-7; 8 bases agree with TRBD1. The CDR3 is 13 residues long. With V trimmed by 3 bases and J by 5 bases, 3 bases remained unmatched. Germline loops: CDR1 SGHTA, CDR2 FQGNSA. As DNA, the CDR3 is TGTGCCAGCAGCTTCAGGGGGCGTAACGAGCAGTACTTC. Translating it yields CASSFRGRNEQYF.

This clone was seen only once. J is TRBJ2-7 and V is TRBV7-3, with 8 bases that match TRBD1. The CDR3 covers 15 residues. After removal of 5 bases from V and 0 bases from J, the junction contained 6 bases not matched to a gene. CDR1 is SGHTA and CDR2 is FQGTGA in the germline V gene. DNA for the CDR3: TGTGCCAGCAGCGAACAGGGGGGAAGCTCCTACGAGCAGTACTTC. Translating gives CASSEQGGSSYEQYF.

This clone came up once. The chain links TRBV5-1 to TRBJ1-5; 9 bases map to TRBD1. Looked up from germline, CDR1 is SGHRS and CDR2 is YFSETQ. Losses at the gene ends were 5 bases for V and 4 bases for J; bases not matched to a gene: 10. The CDR3 is made up of 16 amino acids. The CDR3 protein is CASRYQTGTGNQPQHF. The CDR3 nucleotides are TGCGCCAGCAGGTACCAGACCGGGACAGGGAATCAGCCCCAGCATTTT.

The chain carries TRBV9 and TRBJ2-3, with TRBD2 matching over 8 bases. Germline-derived CDR1 and CDR2 are SGDLS and YYNGEE. This CDR3 has 13 residues. Unmatched junction bases numbered 2, after V lost 3 bases and J lost 5 bases. The CDR3 here is CASSDGGVDTQYF. The CDR3 bases are TGTGCCAGCAGCGACGGGGGGGTAGATACGCAGTATTTT.

This chain uses TRBV4-3 with TRBJ1-1; 11 nucleotides agree with TRBD1. There are 15 residues in the CDR3. Germline loops: CDR1 LGHNA, CDR2 YSLEER. The J segment lost 4 bases and the V segment lost 4 bases, leaving 5 bases of the junction unmatched. CDR3 nucleotides: TGCGCCAGCAGCCGCCCGGGACAGGGGGTCACTGAAGCTTTCTTT. It specifies CASSRPGQGVTEAFF.